These 7 T cell receptor beta chains were sequenced from one sample in a study of CD8 T cells in Susac syndrome. RNA amounts of about 0.5 to 1 ug underwent reverse transcription with random hexamers. TCRdb used MiXCR to reprocess the immunoSEQ multiplex PCR reads, holding one entry per CDR3 protein. Among 200,000 to 250,000 distinct CDR3 sequences, approximately 90% were seen once, and the ten largest hold about 0.13%. Sequencing input: CD8+ T cells from PBMCs. The receptor set was obtained from a human donor with multiple sclerosis.

The V call is TRBV29-1, the J call TRBJ2-1, with 9 bases lining up with TRBD2. Germline assignment: CDR1 SQVTM and CDR2 ANQGSEA. CDR3 length: 16 amino acids. V was pared by 3 bases and J by 0 bases, with 6 bases of the junction left unmatched. CDR3 nucleotide sequence: TGCAGCGTTGAGGGGGTAGCGGGGGTCTCCTACAATGAGCAGTTCTTC. It yields the protein CSVEGVAGVSYNEQFF.

This chain joins TRBV7-9 and TRBJ2-1, with 7 bases fitting TRBD1. Germline CDR1 SEHNR, CDR2 FQNEAQ (reference sequence). This CDR3 is built from 14 residues. V trimming: 5 bases; J trimming: 3 bases; junction bases outside the gene matches: 4. CDR3: CASSPWDSYNEQFF. The CDR3 bases are TGTGCCAGCAGCCCTTGGGACAGCTACAATGAGCAGTTCTTC. The full variable domain, rest sourced from reference TRBV7-9 and TRBJ2-1, is DTGVSQNPRHKITKRGQNVTFRCDPISEHNRLYWYRQTLGQGPEFLTYFQNEAQLEKSRLLSDRFSAERPKGSFSTLEIQRTEQGDSAMYLCASSPWDSYNEQFFGPGTRLTVL.

The rearrangement joins TRBV7-9 to TRBJ1-2; D uncertain. There are 16 residues in the CDR3. V lost 4 bases and J 4 bases, leaving 19 bases between the germline ends. The V gene's germline CDR1 is SEHNR and CDR2 FQNEAQ (reference sequence). CDR3 loop: CASSSYPAAEVYGYTF. The CDR3 DNA sequence: TGTGCCAGCAGCTCCTACCCGGCCGCAGAGGTCTATGGCTACACCTTC. The variable domain in full, completed from reference TRBV7-9 and TRBJ1-2, reads DTGVSQNPRHKITKRGQNVTFRCDPISEHNRLYWYRQTLGQGPEFLTYFQNEAQLEKSRLLSDRFSAERPKGSFSTLEIQRTEQGDSAMYLCASSSYPAAEVYGYTFGSGTRLTVV.

This clonotype has a single count. The chain is built from TRBV9 and TRBJ2-7, with D perhaps being TRBD1 or TRBD2 (6 bases each). The CDR3 spans 15 residues. The V and J ends lost 4 bases and 3 bases respectively, with 17 bases between them. Germline loops: CDR1 SGDLS, CDR2 YYNGEE. This CDR3 is CASSPGGGQGYEQYF. CDR3 nucleotide sequence: TGTGCCAGCAGCCCCGGAGGGGGGCAGGGCTACGAGCAGTACTTC.

The chain recombines TRBV5-1 with TRBJ2-7; 7 bases fit TRBD1. Germline V gene sequence: CDR1 SGHRS, CDR2 YFSETQ. With V trimmed by 4 bases and J by 4 bases, 17 bases remained unmatched. The CDR3 runs 17 residues. The CDR3 DNA reads as TGCGCCAGCAGCCCTTCCCGCCTCGGACAGGCCGGGTACGAGCAGTACTTC. Translation gives CASSPSRLGQAGYEQYF.

The genes are TRBV10-2 and TRBJ2-3, with D tentatively TRBD2 (6 bases). The CDR3 loop spans 15 amino acids. From germline, CDR1 is WSHSY and CDR2 SAAADI. V was cut by 1 base and J by 0 bases, with 8 bases left in between. The CDR3 DNA reads TGCGCCAGCAGTGAGTGGGAGGCTAGCACAGATACGCAGTATTTT. Translating it yields CASSEWEASTDTQYF.

The rearrangement links TRBV19 to TRBJ2-1; 7 nucleotides agree with TRBD1. CDR1 LNHDA and CDR2 SQIVND come from the germline V gene (reference sequence). J lost 6 bases, V lost 6 bases, and 2 bases had no gene match. The CDR3 runs to 12 residues. CDR3 residues: CASRTGPNEQFF. The CDR3 DNA sequence: TGTGCCAGTAGGACAGGGCCCAATGAGCAGTTCTTC.